A selection of T cell receptor beta chains follows, all from one sample in a study of cytomegalovirus exposure and HLA in healthy donors. Some clones are missing from TCRdb's copy, which holds only in-frame ones; the method was immunoSEQ multiplex PCR. The profile shows just under 65,000 clones, around 77% of them singletons. The sequenced material came from PBMCs. Every receptor here comes from a woman younger than 45 in good health and CMV-seronegative. Each CDR3 is given with its conserved first and last residue. The order of the fields is D gene, clone size, J gene, V gene, CDR3 DNA, CDR3 protein. The D gene is left open where the match is weak. Size is stated for part of the rows, as once, few or many counts, or as a class when the clone is expanded.

>TRBD1|-|TRBJ1-2|TRBV6-1
TGTGCCAGCAGGTTACAGGGGGGATCTCACTATGGCTACACCTTC
CASRLQGGSHYGYTF
>-|-|TRBJ2-3|TRBV30
TGTGCCTGGACAGCTAGCGGGACAGGCTGGACTGGCACAGATACGCAGTATTTT
CAWTASGTGWTGTDTQYF
>-|-|TRBJ1-1|TRBV10-1
TGCGCCAGCAGATCAGGGGAGAACACTGAAGCTTTCTTT
CASRSGENTEAFF
>-|-|TRBJ1-4|TRBV29-1
TGCAGCGTTACGGGAGCAACTAATGAAAAACTGTTTTTT
CSVTGATNEKLFF
>-|-|TRBJ2-1|TRBV30
TGTGCCTGGGAGGGGGGGCCGGGGGATTACAATGAGCAGTTCTTC
CAWEGGPGDYNEQFF
>TRBD1|-|TRBJ2-6|TRBV7-9
TGTGCCAGCAGCTCGGGACAGGAGGTCTCTGGGGCCAACGTCCTGACTTTC
CASSSGQEVSGANVLTF
>TRBD2|-|TRBJ2-7|TRBV7-2
TGTGCCAGCAGCCCCGGCACTAGCGGGAGTCATCGCTACGAGCAGTACTTC
CASSPGTSGSHRYEQYF
>TRBD1|-|TRBJ1-1|TRBV30
TGTGCCTGGAAGCGACAGGGCTTAACTGAAGCTTTCTTT
CAWKRQGLTEAFF
>-|-|TRBJ1-1|TRBV10-3
TGTGCCATCAGCCTGGGCCCCAGGAACACTGAAGCTTTCTTT
CAISLGPRNTEAFF
>TRBD1|-|TRBJ1-5|TRBV19
TGTGCCACGGCGTTGGGGACAGATAATCAGCCCCAGCATTTT
CATALGTDNQPQHF
>-|-|TRBJ1-2|TRBV6-5
TGTGCCAGCAGAGCGACAGTTAACTATGGCTACACCTTC
CASRATVNYGYTF
>-|medium-sized|TRBJ1-2|TRBV5-1
TGCGCCAGCAGCTTCTTGGACAATCGTGGCTACACCTTC
CASSFLDNRGYTF
>-|many|TRBJ2-3|TRBV18
TGTGCCAGCTCACAGGACGCGGGGACAGATACGCAGTATTTT
CASSQDAGTDTQYF
>-|-|TRBJ1-1|TRBV30
TGTGCCTGGAGGGGCATGAACACTGAAGCTTTCTTT
CAWRGMNTEAFF
>-|-|TRBJ2-1|TRBV4-1
TGCGCCACCACACCCAACAGGATCTCCTACAATGAGCAGTTCTTC
CATTPNRISYNEQFF
>-|-|TRBJ1-1|TRBV6-5
TGTGCCAGCAGTCTCACCGGGGGAAACACTGAAGCTTTCTTT
CASSLTGGNTEAFF
>-|-|TRBJ2-5|TRBV6-1
TGTGCCAGCAGATCCCACCAGGGGTTAGAGACCCAGTACTTC
CASRSHQGLETQYF
>-|-|TRBJ1-2|TRBV6-5
TGTGCCAGCAGAGCCCCAGGGGTCCGGGATGGCTACACCTTC
CASRAPGVRDGYTF
>-|once|TRBJ1-5|TRBV2
TGTGCCAGCAGGGTTGGACAGTCCAACAATCAGCCCCAGCATTTT
CASRVGQSNNQPQHF
>-|-|TRBJ1-1|TRBV5-1
TGCGCCAGCAGCGGGGAGGGTTACACTGAAGCTTTCTTT
CASSGEGYTEAFF
>-|-|TRBJ2-3|TRBV29-1
TGCAGCGTTGATAAAGAGGGGGCAGATACGCAGTATTTT
CSVDKEGADTQYF
>-|-|TRBJ2-5|TRBV29-1
TGCAGCGTTCTGAGGAGTCGAGAGACCCAGTACTTC
CSVLRSRETQYF
>-|-|TRBJ1-5|TRBV6-7
TGTGCCAGCAGTTCCCGGGGGGGGAATAGCAATCAGCCCCAGCATTTT
CASSSRGGNSNQPQHF
>-|few|TRBJ1-4|TRBV6-5
TGTGCCAGCAGTTACACGGATTCGACAGGCGTGGGGAAACTGTTTTTT
CASSYTDSTGVGKLFF
>-|-|TRBJ1-1|TRBV7-9
TGTGCCAGCAGCTTAGTAGTTATTCCTGAAGCTTTCTTT
CASSLVVIPEAFF
>TRBD1|-|TRBJ1-4|TRBV7-9
TGTGCCAGCAGCTCCGGGACAGGTGGAACTAATGAAAAACTGTTTTTT
CASSSGTGGTNEKLFF
>-|-|TRBJ2-1|TRBV9
TGTGCCAGCAGCGCCGGGACTGTATACAATGAGCAGTTCTTC
CASSAGTVYNEQFF
>TRBD2|-|TRBJ2-1|TRBV30
TGTGCCTGGAGCGGTATTTACCACGACGGAGGGACTAGCGTCCATGAGCAGTTCTTC
CAWSGIYHDGGTSVHEQFF
>-|-|TRBJ1-2|TRBV7-2
TGTGCCAGCAGCTTAGGAGGGCCCCTTGGCTATGGCTACACCTTC
CASSLGGPLGYGYTF
>TRBD2|-|TRBJ2-3|TRBV6-5
TGTGCCACAGGGACTAGCGGGAGGGGGGATACGCAGTATTTT
CATGTSGRGDTQYF
>-|-|TRBJ2-7|TRBV10-1
TGCGCCAGCAGTGACTCAGGGGTGGGCTACGAGCAGTACTTC
CASSDSGVGYEQYF
>-|-|TRBJ1-1|TRBV28
TGTGCCAGCAGTCGCGTACAGGGTCCCACTGAAGCTTTCTTT
CASSRVQGPTEAFF
>TRBD1|-|TRBJ2-7|TRBV6-7
TGTGCCAGCATCAAAACCGGGACAGAACCCTACGAGCAGTACTTC
CASIKTGTEPYEQYF
>-|-|TRBJ2-3|TRBV2
TGTGCCAGCAGTGAAAATCCGGGGTCCACAGATACGCAGTATTTT
CASSENPGSTDTQYF
>TRBD2|-|TRBJ2-2|TRBV28
TGTGCCAGTGACTCTAGCGGAGCTAACACCGGGGAGCTGTTTTTT
CASDSSGANTGELFF
>-|-|TRBJ1-1|TRBV10-2
TGCGCCAGCAGTGATAGGACACCTCCTGAAGCTTTCTTT
CASSDRTPPEAFF
>-|-|TRBJ1-5|TRBV4-3
TGCGCCAGCAGCCAAGATTATCACAGCTGGAATCAGCCCCAGCATTTT
CASSQDYHSWNQPQHF
>-|few|TRBJ2-7|TRBV4-3
TGCGCCAGCAGCCAAGATCTGGCAGGAACCTCCTACGAGCAGTACTTC
CASSQDLAGTSYEQYF
>-|-|TRBJ1-1|TRBV4-3
TGCGCCAGCAGCCAAGATCAGGGAGGGAACACTGAAGCTTTCTTT
CASSQDQGGNTEAFF
>-|-|TRBJ2-1|TRBV5-8
TGTGCCAACCGGAAGCAGGACAATGAGCAGTTCTTC
CANRKQDNEQFF
>TRBD2|-|TRBJ2-1|TRBV7-9
TGTGCCAGCAGCCGAGGGACTAGCGTGGGCAATGAGCAGTTCTTC
CASSRGTSVGNEQFF
>TRBD1|-|TRBJ1-2|TRBV6-5
TGTGCCAGCAGTTACGCCCGGGACAGGGGAGCCTATGGCTACACCTTC
CASSYARDRGAYGYTF
>-|-|TRBJ1-4|TRBV13
TGTGCCAGCAGCCCCGGGGATGAAAAACTGTTTTTT
CASSPGDEKLFF
>TRBD1|-|TRBJ1-2|TRBV6-1
TGTGCCAGCAGAGACACAGGGGGCAGGGGCTACACCTTC
CASRDTGGRGYTF